This T cell receptor beta chain was obtained from a study of siplizumab effects on memory and regulatory T cells. The assay was immunoSEQ multiplex PCR, and TCRdb's table has in-frame clones only and misses some. The sample holds approximately 70,000 clones; 91% are singletons and the top ten take approximately 28%. Study results and caveats: The average Treg-derived proportion among mappable alloreactive CD4+ clones was 65% to 80% with siplizumab versus 26.9% in controls. It seemed that naive T cells were more diverse than memory cells and were major contributors to the alloresponse. Siplizumab produced a significant drop in alloreactive sequences attributable to unstimulated CD4+ memory cells.

A remark on this clone: Its cognate antigen is unknown.

This CDR3 comprises 12 residues. Trimming removed 3 bases from V and 4 bases from J, with 7 bases in between. CDR1 is SNHLY and CDR2 is FYNNEI in the germline V gene. The sequencing input was CD8+ T cells sorted from blood. This clonotype was sampled from a human donor in good health. The rearrangement joins TRBV2 to TRBJ2-7, with D perhaps matching TRBD2 (5 bases). The CDR3 loop reads CASSEDFYEQYF. The CDR3 nucleotides are TGTGCCAGCAGTGAGGACTTTTACGAGCAGTACTTC.